The T cell receptor beta chain described here comes from a study of memory B cells and T cells in multiple sclerosis. Study results and caveats: Compartments had unequal clone-set sizes, affecting shared clonotype counts.

With respect to this clone: Its specificity is unknown.

Profiled with immunoSEQ multiplex PCR; TCRdb holds only in-frame clones, not every one. Among around 50,000 clones listed, about 80% were seen once. Germline V gene sequence: CDR1 SGHDT, CDR2 YYEEEE. This CDR3 spans 15 amino acids. V was pared by 4 bases and J by 4 bases, with 17 bases between. CFSE-dim autoproliferating and CFSE-high non-proliferating T cells from unstimulated culture were sequenced separately. Replicate wells were pooled after approximately seven days of stimulus-free culture of 5x10^7 CFSE-labeled PBMCs. Without exogenous stimuli, roughly 0.5 uM CFSE-labeled PBMCs were cultured serum-free.

The sample taken for sequencing was PBMCs from blood kept in culture. The chain links TRBV5-6 to TRBJ1-2; a weak D match, TRBD1 (6 bases). This receptor was taken from a human donor with multiple sclerosis. CDR3 DNA sequence: TGTGCCAGCAGCACTAGCCAGGGGCGGGTCTATGGCTACACCTTC. It encodes CASSTSQGRVYGYTF.